Sequencing of this T cell receptor beta chain was carried out in a study of brain T cells in children with intractable seizures. Overall study results and limits: Absence of clones before surgery may stem from lower sequencing depth.

The ends were cut back, 7 bases at V and 4 bases at J, with 11 bases in the middle. In germline, CDR1 is SQVTM, CDR2 ANQGSEA. The CDR3 is 12 amino acids. This clone has just a few counts. Its target is unknown. Time point of the sample: blood from clinic visit 5 months post-surgery; TSC patient then seizure free. Sequencing was performed with immunoSEQ multiplex PCR; in TCRdb, only in-frame clones are kept and a portion is missing. Found here are around 340,000 clones, 85% to 95% of them singletons; the top ten hold about 5.8%. Sequenced material: peripheral blood, taken less than 6 months after surgery. The TCR sequence derives from a boy less than two years old with tuberous sclerosis and intractable seizures. This rearrangement joins TRBV29-1 to TRBJ2-1; weak D call: TRBD2 (5 bases). DNA for the CDR3: TGCAGCGCTGACTACGGATACAATGAGCAGTTCTTC. Its translation is CSADYGYNEQFF.